Here is one TCR beta chain with its context. The antigen remains unidentified. This record comes from a study of cytomegalovirus exposure and HLA in healthy donors. Study as a whole: HLA-typed donors were the source of 90 million or so unique TCRs, which an early data release held.

Study observations and caveats: Looking again later, the authors saw that most CMV-associated TCR beta chains seemed HLA-restricted. An ancestry cluster, one associated with Asian ancestry, reportedly showed fewer N-insertions than the approximately 660-donor mean in a later analysis. The classifier reportedly diagnosed cytomegalovirus status with high sensitivity and specificity.

Per the germline V gene, CDR1 is GTSNPN and CDR2 is SVGIG (reference sequence). J gave up 7 bases and V 2 bases, and 3 bases lay outside the gene matches. There are 13 residues in the CDR3. The PCR contained 60 Vbeta and 13 Jbeta primers. The table came from immunoSEQ multiplex PCR; TCRdb's copy has only in-frame clones and leaves some out. The sample shows some 150,000 clones, 70% to 85% of them seen only once. The rearrangement links TRBV30 to TRBJ2-1; 9 nucleotides match TRBD1. The sample taken for sequencing was PBMCs. The source is a young man in good health and CMV-seropositive. CDR3 sequence reads: CAWSYRGLNEQFF. CDR3 nucleotides: TGTGCCTGGAGTTACAGGGGGCTTAATGAGCAGTTCTTC.